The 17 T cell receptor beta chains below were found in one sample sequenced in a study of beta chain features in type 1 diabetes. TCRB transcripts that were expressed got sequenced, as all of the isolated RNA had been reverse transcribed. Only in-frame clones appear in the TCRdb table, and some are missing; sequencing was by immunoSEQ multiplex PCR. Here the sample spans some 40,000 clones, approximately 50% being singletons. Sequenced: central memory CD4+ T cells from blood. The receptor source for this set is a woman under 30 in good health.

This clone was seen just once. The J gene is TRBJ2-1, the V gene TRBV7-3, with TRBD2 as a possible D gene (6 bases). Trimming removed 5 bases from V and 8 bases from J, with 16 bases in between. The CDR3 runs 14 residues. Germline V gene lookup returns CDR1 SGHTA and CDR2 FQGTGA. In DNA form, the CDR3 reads TGTGCCAGCAGCCTGTCTCACTCGGGGGATGAGCAGTTCTTC. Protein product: CASSLSHSGDEQFF.

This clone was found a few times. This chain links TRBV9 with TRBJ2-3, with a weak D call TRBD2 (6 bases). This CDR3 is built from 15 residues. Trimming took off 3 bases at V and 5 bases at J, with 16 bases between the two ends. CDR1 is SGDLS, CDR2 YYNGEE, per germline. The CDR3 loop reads CASSAQGGQEDTQYF. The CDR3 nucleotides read TGTGCCAGCAGCGCCCAAGGAGGGCAGGAAGATACGCAGTATTTT.

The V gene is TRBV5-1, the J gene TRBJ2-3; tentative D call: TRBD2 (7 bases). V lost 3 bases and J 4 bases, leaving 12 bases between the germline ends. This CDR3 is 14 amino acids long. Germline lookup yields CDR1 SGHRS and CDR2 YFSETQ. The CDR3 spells CASSSDSGADTQYF. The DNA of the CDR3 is TGCGCCAGCAGCTCGGACAGCGGGGCAGATACGCAGTATTTT.

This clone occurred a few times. The CDR3 loop reads CASSEITDGYTDTQYF. Written as DNA, the CDR3 is TGTGCCAGCAGTGAGATCACAGATGGGTACACAGATACGCAGTATTTT. The chain recombines TRBV6-1 with TRBJ2-3; D not certain. There are 16 residues in the CDR3. The V gene lost 3 bases and the J gene lost 2 bases, with 15 bases spanning the gap. Germline CDR1 MNHNS, CDR2 SASEGT.

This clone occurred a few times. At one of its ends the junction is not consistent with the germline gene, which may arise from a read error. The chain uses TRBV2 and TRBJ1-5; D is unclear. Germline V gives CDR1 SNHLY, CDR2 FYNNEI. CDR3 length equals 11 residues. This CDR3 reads CASSGVSFTDF. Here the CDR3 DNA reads TGTGCCAGCAGTGGGGTCAGTTTCACAGATTTT. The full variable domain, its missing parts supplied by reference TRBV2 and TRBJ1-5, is EPEVTQTPSHQVTQMGQEVILRCVPISNHLYFYWYRQILGQKVEFLVSFYNNEISEKSEIFDDQFSVERPDGSNFTLKIRSTKLEDSAMYFCASSGVSFTDFGDGTRLSIL.

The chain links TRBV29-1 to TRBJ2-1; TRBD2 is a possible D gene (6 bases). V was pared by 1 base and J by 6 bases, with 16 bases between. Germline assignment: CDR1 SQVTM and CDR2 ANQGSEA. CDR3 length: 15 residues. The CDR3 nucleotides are TGCAGCGTTGAAGGGGCCGGACTACTACGCAATGAGCAGTTCTTC. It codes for CSVEGAGLLRNEQFF.

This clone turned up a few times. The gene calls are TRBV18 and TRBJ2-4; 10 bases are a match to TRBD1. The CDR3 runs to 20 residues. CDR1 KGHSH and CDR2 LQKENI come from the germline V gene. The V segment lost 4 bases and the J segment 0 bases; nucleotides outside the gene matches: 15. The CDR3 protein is CASSRSTGTGDSLAKNIQYF. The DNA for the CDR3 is TGTGCCAGCTCACGCTCTACCGGGACAGGGGATTCGCTAGCCAAAAACATTCAGTACTTC.

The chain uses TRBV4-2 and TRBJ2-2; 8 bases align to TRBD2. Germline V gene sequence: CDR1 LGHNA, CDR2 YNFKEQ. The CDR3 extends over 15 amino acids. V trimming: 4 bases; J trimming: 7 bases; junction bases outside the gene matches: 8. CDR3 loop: CASSRSGGEGGELFF. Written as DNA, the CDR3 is TGTGCCAGCAGCCGAAGCGGGGGCGAGGGCGGGGAGCTGTTTTTT.

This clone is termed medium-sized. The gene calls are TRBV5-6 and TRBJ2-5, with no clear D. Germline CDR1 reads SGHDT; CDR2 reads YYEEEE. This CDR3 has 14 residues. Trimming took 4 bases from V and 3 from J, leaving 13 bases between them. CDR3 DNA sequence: TGTGCCAGCAGCCGCCCGCTTCGCGAAGAGACCCAGTACTTC. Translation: CASSRPLREETQYF.

The CDR3 DNA reads TGTGCCAGCACCCGGACTAGCGGGGGGATAGGAGAGACCCAGTACTTC. This translates into CASTRTSGGIGETQYF. The chain links TRBV7-9 to TRBJ2-5, with 14 bases fitting TRBD2. Germline V gene data show CDR1 as SEHNR and CDR2 as FQNEAQ (reference sequence). This CDR3 is built from 16 residues. V lost 7 bases to trimming and J lost 4 bases; unmatched junction nucleotides: 8. The entire variable domain, with the rest obtained from reference TRBV7-9 and TRBJ2-5, is as follows: DTGVSQNPRHKITKRGQNVTFRCDPISEHNRLYWYRQTLGQGPEFLTYFQNEAQLEKSRLLSDRFSAERPKGSFSTLEIQRTEQGDSAMYLCASTRTSGGIGETQYFGPGTRLLVL.

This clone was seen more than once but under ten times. The CDR3 is CASSLVLGTSGRYNEQFF. Written as DNA, the CDR3 is TGCGCCAGCAGCTTGGTACTTGGGACTAGCGGGCGCTACAATGAGCAGTTCTTC. The V and J genes are TRBV5-1 and TRBJ2-1, with TRBD2 matching over 12 bases. Losses at the gene ends were 0 bases for V and 3 bases for J; bases not matched to a gene: 7. Germline CDR1 SGHRS, CDR2 YFSETQ. This CDR3 is 18 amino acids long.

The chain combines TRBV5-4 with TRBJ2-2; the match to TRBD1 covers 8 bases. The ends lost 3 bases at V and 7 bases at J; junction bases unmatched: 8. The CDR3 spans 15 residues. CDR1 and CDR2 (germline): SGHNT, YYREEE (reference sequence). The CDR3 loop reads CASSSMDRADGELFF. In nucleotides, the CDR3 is TGTGCCAGCAGCTCAATGGACAGGGCGGACGGGGAGCTGTTTTTT.

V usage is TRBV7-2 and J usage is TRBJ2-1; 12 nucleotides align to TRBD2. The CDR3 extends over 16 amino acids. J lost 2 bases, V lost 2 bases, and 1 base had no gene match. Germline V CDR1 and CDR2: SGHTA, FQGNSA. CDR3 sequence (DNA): TGTGCCAGCAGCTTATCTAGCGGGGGGGCCTACAATGAGCAGTTCTTC. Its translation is CASSLSSGGAYNEQFF.

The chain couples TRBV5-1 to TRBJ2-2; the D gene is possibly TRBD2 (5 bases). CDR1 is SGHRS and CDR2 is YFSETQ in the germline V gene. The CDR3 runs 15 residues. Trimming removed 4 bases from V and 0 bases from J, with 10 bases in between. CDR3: CASSLSASNTGELFF. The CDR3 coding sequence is TGCGCCAGCAGCCTTAGCGCCTCGAACACCGGGGAGCTGTTTTTT. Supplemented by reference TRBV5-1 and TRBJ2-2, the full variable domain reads KAGVTQTPRYLIKTRGQQVTLSCSPISGHRSVSWYQQTPGQGLQFLFEYFSETQRNKGNFPGRFSGRQFSNSRSEMNVSTLELGDSALYLCASSLSASNTGELFFGEGSRLTVL.

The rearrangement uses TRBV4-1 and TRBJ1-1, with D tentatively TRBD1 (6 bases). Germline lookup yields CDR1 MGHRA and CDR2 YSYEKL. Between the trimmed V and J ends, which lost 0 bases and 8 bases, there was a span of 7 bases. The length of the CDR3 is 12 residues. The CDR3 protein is CASSQDTGEAFF. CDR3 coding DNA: TGCGCCAGCAGCCAAGATACAGGGGAAGCTTTCTTT.

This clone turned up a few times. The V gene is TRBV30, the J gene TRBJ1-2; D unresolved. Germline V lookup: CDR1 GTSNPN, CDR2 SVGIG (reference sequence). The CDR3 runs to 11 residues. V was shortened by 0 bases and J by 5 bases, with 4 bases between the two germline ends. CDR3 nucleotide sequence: TGTGCCTGGAGTGTCGGTTATGGCTACACCTTC. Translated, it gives CAWSVGYGYTF.

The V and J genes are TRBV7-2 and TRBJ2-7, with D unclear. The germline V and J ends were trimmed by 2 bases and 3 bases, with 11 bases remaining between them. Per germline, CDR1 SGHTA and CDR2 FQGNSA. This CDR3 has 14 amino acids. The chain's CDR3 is CASSLTNPIYEQYF. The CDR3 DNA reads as TGTGCCAGCAGCTTAACAAACCCAATCTACGAGCAGTACTTC. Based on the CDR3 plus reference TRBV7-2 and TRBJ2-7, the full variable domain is GAGVSQSPSNKVTEKGKDVELRCDPISGHTALYWYRQSLGQGLEFLIYFQGNSAPDKSGLPSDRFSAERTGGSVSTLTIQRTQQEDSAVYLCASSLTNPIYEQYFGPGTRLTVT.